These 8 T cell receptor beta chains were sequenced from one sample in a study of T-cell memory formation after mild COVID-19. TCRdb used MiXCR to reprocess the 5' RACE reads, holding one entry per CDR3 protein. The table records 80,000 to 90,000 distinct CDR3 sequences, about 23% of them present only once. Specimen: PBMCs or a T cell subset sorted from them (not recorded which). The source of these receptors is a man between 18 and 35 years old who had mild COVID-19 (a few samples of this study predate the infection). Cell type and time point are not known.

This clonotype was counted between two and nine times. The CDR3 DNA is TGTGCCAGCAGCGGTGTTGGGCTTGAGCAGTTCTTC. Protein product: CASSGVGLEQFF. This chain links TRBV7-2 with TRBJ2-1; D is undetermined. The germline CDR1 and CDR2 sequences are SGHTA and FQGNSA. This CDR3 comprises 12 residues. V lost 5 bases to trimming and J lost 9 bases, with 11 bases between them.

This clonotype is labeled medium-sized (0.01 to 0.1%). The chain carries TRBV7-2 and TRBJ1-1; D not resolved. The germline CDR1 and CDR2 sequences are SGHTA and FQGNSA. The V gene lost 5 bases and the J gene lost 4 bases, with 8 bases spanning the gap. The CDR3 extends over 12 amino acids. The DNA for the CDR3 is TGTGCCAGCAGCATAAGTTCCACTGAAGCTTTCTTT. This translates into CASSISSTEAFF.

This clonotype has a handful of counts. This rearrangement joins TRBV9 to TRBJ2-3; 8 nucleotides align to TRBD1. Germline trimming cut 3 bases from V and 2 bases from J; bases unmatched to any gene: 5. The V gene's germline CDR1 is SGDLS and CDR2 YYNGEE. The length of the CDR3 is 15 residues. The CDR3 sequence is CASSAQGADTDTQYF. DNA for the CDR3: TGTGCCAGCAGCGCCCAGGGGGCAGACACAGATACGCAGTATTTT.

The V call is TRBV6-5, the J call TRBJ1-2; 12 nucleotides match TRBD1. Germline V lookup: CDR1 MNHEY, CDR2 SVGAGI. The CDR3 spans 15 residues. V was pared by 0 bases and J by 6 bases, with 2 bases of the junction left unmatched. CDR3 DNA: TGTGCCAGCAGTTACTCGGGGACAGGGGGCAATGGCTACACCTTC. Protein sequence: CASSYSGTGGNGYTF.

The chain has TRBV19 and TRBJ2-1; 7 nucleotides match TRBD2. The germline CDR1 and CDR2 sequences are LNHDA and SQIVND (reference sequence). Germline trimming cut 3 bases from V and 6 bases from J; bases unmatched to any gene: 5. The CDR3 consists of 14 residues. The CDR3 sequence is CASSMALAPNEQFF. The CDR3 nucleotides are TGTGCCAGTAGTATGGCACTAGCGCCCAATGAGCAGTTCTTC.

The chain employs TRBV7-9 and TRBJ2-5; 8 bases are shared with TRBD2. CDR1 and CDR2 (germline): SEHNR, FQNEAQ (reference sequence). CDR3 length: 15 amino acids. Unmatched junction bases numbered 5, after V lost 5 bases and J lost 0 bases. The CDR3 DNA reads TGTGCCAGCAGCCCGGGGGGGTACTACCAAGAGACCCAGTACTTC. Its protein product is CASSPGGYYQETQYF.

The rearrangement links TRBV15 to TRBJ1-2; D is ambiguous. The CDR3 length is 14 residues. Germline-derived CDR1 and CDR2 are LNHNV and YYDKDF (reference sequence). The V gene lost 0 bases and the J gene lost 9 bases, with 14 bases spanning the gap. CDR3 bases: TGTGCCACCAGCAGAGATAGAGGATCCGAGAGCTACACCTTC. Translating it yields CATSRDRGSESYTF.

V is TRBV29-1 and J is TRBJ1-1, with D perhaps TRBD1 (6 bases). This CDR3 comprises 12 residues. The V end lost 5 bases, the J end lost 8 bases, and 15 bases lay between the germline ends. From germline, CDR1 is SQVTM and CDR2 ANQGSEA. The CDR3, as DNA: TGCAGCGTTTCTCCGGGGGCAGGGGAAGCTTTCTTT. Amino acid sequence: CSVSPGAGEAFF. The full variable domain, in which reference TRBV29-1 and TRBJ1-1 provide the parts outside the CDR3, is SAVISQKPSRDICQRGTSLTIQCQVDSQVTMMFWYRQQPGQSLTLIATANQGSEATYESGFVIDKFPISRPNLTFSTLTVSNMSPEDSSIYLCSVSPGAGEAFFGQGTRLTVV.